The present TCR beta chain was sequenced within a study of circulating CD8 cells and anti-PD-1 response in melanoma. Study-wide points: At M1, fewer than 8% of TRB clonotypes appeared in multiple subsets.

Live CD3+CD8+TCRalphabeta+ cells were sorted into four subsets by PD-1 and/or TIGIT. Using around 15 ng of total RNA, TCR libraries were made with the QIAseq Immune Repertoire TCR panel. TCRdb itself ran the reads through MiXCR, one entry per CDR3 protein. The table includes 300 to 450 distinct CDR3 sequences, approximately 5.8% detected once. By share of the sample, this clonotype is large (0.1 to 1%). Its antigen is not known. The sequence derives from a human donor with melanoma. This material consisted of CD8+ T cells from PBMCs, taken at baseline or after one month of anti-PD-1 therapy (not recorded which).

The CDR3 protein is CASSLDGTGSGETEAFF. In DNA, the CDR3 is TGTGCCAGCAGTTTAGACGGGACAGGGTCTGGGGAGACTGAAGCTTTCTTT. The genes are TRBV27 and TRBJ1-1, with TRBD1 matching over 9 bases. After removal of 2 bases from V and 5 bases from J, the junction contained 12 bases not matched to a gene. CDR1 and CDR2 (germline): MNHEY, SMNVEV (reference sequence). The CDR3 is 17 amino acids.